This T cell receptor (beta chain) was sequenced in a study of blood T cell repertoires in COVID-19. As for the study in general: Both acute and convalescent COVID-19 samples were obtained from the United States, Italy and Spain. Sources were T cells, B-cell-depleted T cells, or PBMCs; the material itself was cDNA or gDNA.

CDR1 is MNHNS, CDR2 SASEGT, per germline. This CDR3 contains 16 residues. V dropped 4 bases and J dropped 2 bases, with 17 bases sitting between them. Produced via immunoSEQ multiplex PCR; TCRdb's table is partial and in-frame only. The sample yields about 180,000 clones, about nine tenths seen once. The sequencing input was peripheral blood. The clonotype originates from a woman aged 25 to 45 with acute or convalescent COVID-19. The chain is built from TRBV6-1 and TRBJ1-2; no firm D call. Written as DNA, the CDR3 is TGTGCCAGCAGTGTAACCTTAGTTCCTCGGAACTATGGCTACACCTTC. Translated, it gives CASSVTLVPRNYGYTF.